This record looks at one T cell receptor beta chain sequence and its context. Participants were aged about 18 to 90 years, lived in around 25 US areas, and enrolled virtually. Cohort assignment relied on participant-reported clinical history. The data are from a study of blood T cell repertoires in COVID-19. Study as a whole: Samples representing acute and convalescent COVID-19 were sourced from the United States, Italy and Spain. From T cells, B-cell-depleted T cells, or PBMCs came the material, which was cDNA or gDNA.

Libraries were prepared by immunoSEQ multiplex PCR; TCRdb keeps only in-frame clonotypes and omits some of them. Of 200,000 to 250,000 clones listed, about 90% are singletons. This clonotype originated in a man aged 30 to 45 who had been exposed to COVID-19. Sequences were obtained from PBMCs or T cells enriched from blood (not recorded which).

CDR3 residues: CASSDPGWRGEGETQYF. DNA of the CDR3: TGTGCCAGCAGTGACCCCGGGTGGCGGGGGGAAGGAGAGACCCAGTACTTC. The chain combines TRBV6-1 with TRBJ2-5, with 8 bases matching TRBD2. The germline V gene has CDR1 MNHNS and CDR2 SASEGT. The CDR3 runs 17 residues. The V gene end was trimmed by 3 bases and the J gene end by 4 bases; junction bases not matched to a gene: 13.